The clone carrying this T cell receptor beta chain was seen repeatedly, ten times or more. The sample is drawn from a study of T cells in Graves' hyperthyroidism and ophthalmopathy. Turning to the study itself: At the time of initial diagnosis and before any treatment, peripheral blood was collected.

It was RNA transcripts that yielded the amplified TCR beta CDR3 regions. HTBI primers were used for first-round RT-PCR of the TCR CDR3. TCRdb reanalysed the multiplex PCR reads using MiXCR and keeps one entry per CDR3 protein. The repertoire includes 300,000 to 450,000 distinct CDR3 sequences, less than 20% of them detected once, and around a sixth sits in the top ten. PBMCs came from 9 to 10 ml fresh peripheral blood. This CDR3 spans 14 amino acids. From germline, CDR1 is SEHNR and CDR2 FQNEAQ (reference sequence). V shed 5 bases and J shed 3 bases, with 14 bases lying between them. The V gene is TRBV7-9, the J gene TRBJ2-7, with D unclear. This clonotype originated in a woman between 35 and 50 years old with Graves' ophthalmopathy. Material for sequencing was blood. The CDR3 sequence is CASSQLGVNYEQYF. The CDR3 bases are TGTGCCAGCAGCCAGCTCGGAGTTAACTACGAGCAGTACTTC.